The text below deals with one TCR beta chain. Its antigen is currently unknown. The same CDR3 is also encoded by other DNA sequences in this sample. The CDR3 runs 15 residues. Germline V gene sequence: CDR1 KGHSH, CDR2 LQKENI. V dropped 3 bases and J dropped 1; count of bases not matched to a gene: 4. This entry is derived from a study of shared clonotypes between healthy human individuals. The wider study: Plates per donor: three CD4 naive, three CD4 memory, two CD8 naive, one CD8 memory. Study-wide findings and caveats: Non-shared clonotypes had lower generation probabilities than clonotypes shared by all four sorted-subset donors. Naive subsets tended to show greater estimated richness than memory subsets.

Across several immunoSEQ plates, the genomic DNA of each subset was split evenly. Assay: immunoSEQ multiplex PCR; the TCRdb copy retains only in-frame clones and omits some. Among around 1.5 million clones listed, around 98% were seen once. The clonotype originates from a man aged 30 to 39 in good health. The sample taken for sequencing was naive CD4+ T cells sorted from blood. The subset here: CD45RA+ positively selected. The rearrangement uses TRBV18 and TRBJ2-7; 9 positions match TRBD1. CDR3 amino acids: CASSPGQGRSYEQYF. The CDR3 DNA sequence: TGTGCCAGCTCACCTGGACAGGGGAGGTCCTACGAGCAGTACTTC.